The rows below give T cell receptor beta chains drawn from one sample of a study of blood T cell repertoires in COVID-19. This table comes from immunoSEQ multiplex PCR, and its TCRdb copy is limited to in-frame clones, with some not included. The data contain roughly 180,000 clones, approximately 77% of them singletons. The sequenced material came from PBMCs or T cells enriched from blood (not recorded which). The receptors shown here come from a man aged 55-75 years who had recovered from COVID-19. Both conserved end residues are part of each CDR3. Each record gives: clone size, D gene, J gene, V gene, CDR3 DNA, CDR3 protein. The D gene is left open where the match is weak. Where a row states a size, it is once, few, many or the class of an expanded clone; other rows omit it.

>once|-|TRBJ1-1|TRBV7-9
TGTGCCAGCAGCTTCACCAGGGAGAACACTGAAGCTTTCTTT
CASSFTRENTEAFF
>-|TRBD1|TRBJ1-5|TRBV19
TGTGCCAGTACCTCTCTAGCAGGGGGGTATAGCAATCAGCCCCAGCATTTT
CASTSLAGGYSNQPQHF
>-|TRBD1|TRBJ1-1|TRBV7-9
TGTGCCAGCAGGAAAGAGCGGACAGGGGGCTTGAACACTGAAGCTTTCTTT
CASRKERTGGLNTEAFF
>-|TRBD1|TRBJ1-2|TRBV29-1
TGCAGCGTCTTGGACAGGGGGTACGGCTACACCTTC
CSVLDRGYGYTF
>-|TRBD1|TRBJ2-5|TRBV2
TGTGCCAGCAGAAAGGGGACAGGGGGACCGGGGGAGACCCAGTACTTC
CASRKGTGGPGETQYF
>-|-|TRBJ1-4|TRBV28
TGTGCCAGCAGACAGGGTCATGAAAAACTGTTTTTT
CASRQGHEKLFF
>-|TRBD1|TRBJ1-6|TRBV27
TGTGCCAGCAGGGGACAGGGAGGCGATTCACCCCTCCACTTT
CASRGQGGDSPLHF
>-|-|TRBJ2-7|TRBV6-5
TGTGCCAGCAGTTATGATAGAGCCGGCGAGCAGTACTTC
CASSYDRAGEQYF
>-|TRBD1|TRBJ1-5|TRBV5-1
TGCGCCAGCAGCTTGGAGACAGGGAGACGGCCCCAGCATTTT
CASSLETGRRPQHF
>-|TRBD1|TRBJ1-2|TRBV7-8
TGTGCCAGCAGCTTAGAGGGGGCTACTAACTATGGCTACACCTTC
CASSLEGATNYGYTF
>once|TRBD1|TRBJ2-2|TRBV6-6
TGTGCCAGCAGTTTCCAGGGGGCGTCCGGGGAGCTGTTTTTT
CASSFQGASGELFF
>-|TRBD2|TRBJ2-3|TRBV9
TGTGCCAGCACCCGGAGCGGGGGTGGGTCAGATACGCAGTATTTT
CASTRSGGGSDTQYF
>-|-|TRBJ1-6|TRBV7-2
TGTGCCAGCAGCGCCGAGGGGGTTACAAATTCACCCCTCCACTTT
CASSAEGVTNSPLHF
>-|-|TRBJ2-7|TRBV7-2
TGTGCCAGCAGCTTTGGGGGAGGCTACGAGCAGTACTTC
CASSFGGGYEQYF
>once|-|TRBJ1-5|TRBV5-1
TGCGCCAGCAGCCAGAAACAGGGATCGCCCCAGCATTTT
CASSQKQGSPQHF
>-|-|TRBJ2-1|TRBV24-1
TGTGCCACCAGTGAGCCAACGGACAGCTACAATGAGCAGTTCTTC
CATSEPTDSYNEQFF
>-|TRBD1|TRBJ2-3|TRBV5-6
TGTGCCAGCAGCATACGACGGACAGGGAGTCCGGATACGCAGTATTTT
CASSIRRTGSPDTQYF
>-|-|TRBJ1-3|TRBV5-1
TGCGCCAGCAGCTTGGAAAGCTCTTCCTCTGGAAACACCATATATTTT
CASSLESSSSGNTIYF
>-|-|TRBJ1-6|TRBV6-6
TGTGCCAGCACCCCCGTTCGTTCCTATAATTCACCCCTCCACTTT
CASTPVRSYNSPLHF
>once|TRBD1|TRBJ2-2|TRBV19
TGTGCCAGTAGTATAGATTGGTCGGGACCAGGGGGTTATTTCGGGGAGCTGTTTTTT
CASSIDWSGPGGYFGELFF
>-|-|TRBJ2-5|TRBV9
TGTGCCAGCAGCGGGCCCGGGGTTGCGGGGGACAGGGAGACCCAGTACTTC
CASSGPGVAGDRETQYF
>-|-|TRBJ1-4|TRBV30
TGTGCCTGGAGTTCCCCCGGGGGGTGGGTTGGACTGTTTTTT
CAWSSPGGWVGLFF
>-|TRBD1|TRBJ1-5|TRBV19
TGTGCCAGTAGTATAGTAGGGGACAGGGTCATTCAGCCCCAGCATTTT
CASSIVGDRVIQPQHF
>-|TRBD1|TRBJ2-7|TRBV7-2
TGTGCCAGCAGCCGCCGGGACAGGACTATCGAGCAGTACTTC
CASSRRDRTIEQYF
>-|-|TRBJ1-3|TRBV7-3
TGTGCCAGCAGCTCAAACGGGACTCTATCCGGTGGGAGGTCTGGAAACACCATATATTTT
CASSSNGTLSGGRSGNTIYF
>-|TRBD1|TRBJ2-7|TRBV13
TGTGCCAGCAGCCTCTTTACTGGACAGGATGCCTACGAGCAGTACTTC
CASSLFTGQDAYEQYF
>-|-|TRBJ1-2|TRBV19
TGTGCCAGTAGTCGGACTCTGGCAGGCGACTATGGCTACACCTTC
CASSRTLAGDYGYTF
>-|-|TRBJ1-4|TRBV10-1
TGCGCCAGCAGTGTCCGGACAGATCCAGAAAAACTGTTTTTT
CASSVRTDPEKLFF
>once|TRBD1|TRBJ1-4|TRBV9
TGTGCCAGCAGCGTAGGGACAGGGCCTGAAAAACTGTTTTTT
CASSVGTGPEKLFF
>-|-|TRBJ1-1|TRBV30
TGTGCCTGGAGGGTGGGACTGGGACGAGCTTTCTTT
CAWRVGLGRAFF
>-|-|TRBJ2-2|TRBV9
TGTGCCAGCAGCGTAGTCGCGGATAACACCGGGGAGCTGTTTTTT
CASSVVADNTGELFF
>-|-|TRBJ1-2|TRBV27
TGTGCCAGCAGTTTAGGCGGCGGGGGACCTAACTTC
CASSLGGGGPNF
>-|TRBD1|TRBJ1-4|TRBV7-9
TGTGCCAGCAGCTTAAATCCGACAGGGTCTTATGAAAAACTGTTTTTT
CASSLNPTGSYEKLFF
>-|TRBD2|TRBJ2-5|TRBV28
TGTGCCAGCAGTTTAAGGTTGCAGGGAGGGGCCCAGTACTTC
CASSLRLQGGAQYF
>-|TRBD1|TRBJ2-2|TRBV2
TGTGCCAGCAGCGGGACAGGGGAGGTCGGGGAGCTGTTTTTT
CASSGTGEVGELFF
>few|-|TRBJ1-5|TRBV5-5
TGTGCCAGCAGCTTGGACAGCTATAGCAATCAGCCCCAGCATTTT
CASSLDSYSNQPQHF
>-|-|TRBJ1-3|TRBV4-1
TGCGCCAGCAGCCGATCCCTACAGGGTTCTGGAAACACCATATATTTT
CASSRSLQGSGNTIYF
>-|TRBD1|TRBJ2-5|TRBV2
TGTGCCAGCAGCCTCGGGACAGTCCAAGAGACCCAGTACTTC
CASSLGTVQETQYF
>-|-|TRBJ2-1|TRBV10-3
TGTGCCATCGGGAAGGGGGGGGACTACAATGAGCAGTTCTTC
CAIGKGGDYNEQFF
>-|TRBD1|TRBJ2-2|TRBV5-1
TGCGCCAGCAGCTATCTACAGGGGACGGACGGGGAGCTGTTTTTT
CASSYLQGTDGELFF
>-|-|TRBJ2-2|TRBV19
TGTGCCAGTAGTTCTCCAGGGGTGACCGGGGAGCTGTTTTTT
CASSSPGVTGELFF
>-|TRBD2|TRBJ2-2|TRBV5-1
TGCGCCAGCAGCTTGGCCCCCTCGGGGGGGCCCGGGGAGCTGTTTTTT
CASSLAPSGGPGELFF
>few|-|TRBJ1-6|TRBV27
TGTGCCAGCAGTTCGAGCAGTAAGGAGTCACCCCTCCACTTT
CASSSSSKESPLHF
>-|TRBD2|TRBJ2-2|TRBV6-1
TGTGCCAGCAGTGACTTGCTAGCGGGGTTCAACGGGGAGCTGTTTTTT
CASSDLLAGFNGELFF
>-|TRBD1|TRBJ1-5|TRBV19
TGTGCCAGTAGTTTAGGGCCAGGGGGCCTCCAGCCCCAGCATTTT
CASSLGPGGLQPQHF
>-|TRBD1|TRBJ2-2|TRBV5-8
TGTGCCAGCAGCTTACCGGGACAGGGGACGGCCGGGGAGCTGTTTTTT
CASSLPGQGTAGELFF
>-|TRBD2|TRBJ2-1|TRBV4-1
TGCGCCAGCAGCCAAGATGCAGCGGGGGGCTACAATGAGCAGTTCTTC
CASSQDAAGGYNEQFF
>once|TRBD1|TRBJ1-1|TRBV29-1
TGCAGCGTTGTTGGGGGACAGGGATCGACTGAAGCTTTCTTT
CSVVGGQGSTEAFF